These 7 T cell receptor beta chains share one sample of origin, sequenced in a study of T cells after yellow fever vaccination. Each CDR3 protein is one row after TCRdb ran MiXCR on the 5' RACE reads. The repertoire consists of hundreds of thousands of distinct CDR3 sequences, with roughly a sixth occurring once and the leading ten covering over 15%. Sequenced here: PBMCs, sampled before the yellow fever booster vaccination. The receptors derive from a man aged 18 to 30 who received the YFV17D yellow fever vaccine.

The V call is TRBV5-1, the J call TRBJ2-5; TRBD2 matches 7 bases. The CDR3 loop spans 14 amino acids. The V and J ends lost 4 bases and 3 bases, in that order; junction bases with no gene match: 6. The germline V gene has CDR1 SGHRS and CDR2 YFSETQ. The CDR3 bases are TGCGCCAGCAGCCCGGGGGGAACGGAAGAGACCCAGTACTTC. It codes for CASSPGGTEETQYF.

The sample holds many counts of this clonotype. The rearrangement joins TRBV5-1 to TRBJ2-1, with D uncertain. Germline CDR1 and CDR2: SGHRS and YFSETQ. The V end lost 4 bases, the J end lost 4 bases, and 12 bases lay between the germline ends. The CDR3 covers 14 residues. The CDR3 loop is CASSLEIPYNEQFF. In DNA form, the CDR3 reads TGCGCCAGCAGCCTTGAGATACCTTACAATGAGCAGTTCTTC. Drawing the rest from reference TRBV5-1 and TRBJ2-1, the complete variable domain is KAGVTQTPRYLIKTRGQQVTLSCSPISGHRSVSWYQQTPGQGLQFLFEYFSETQRNKGNFPGRFSGRQFSNSRSEMNVSTLELGDSALYLCASSLEIPYNEQFFGPGTRLTVL.

Many counts were recorded for this clonotype. The chain couples TRBV5-1 to TRBJ2-4; TRBD2 might be the D (7 bases). In germline, CDR1 is SGHRS, CDR2 YFSETQ. The CDR3 is 18 amino acids. The germline V and J ends were trimmed by 4 bases and 9 bases, with 29 bases remaining between them. The DNA for the CDR3 is TGCGCCAGCAGCCAAGAGGCCTTGGCGGGCCGGAGGGGGGGCATTCAGTACTTC. Translating it yields CASSQEALAGRRGGIQYF.

In this sample, this clonotype turned up a few times. The chain links TRBV9 to TRBJ2-1; 10 bases align to TRBD1. Looked up from germline, CDR1 is SGDLS and CDR2 is YYNGEE. The CDR3 is made up of 15 amino acids. The V gene end was trimmed by 2 bases and the J gene end by 5 bases; junction bases not matched to a gene: 4. CDR3 sequence reads: CASSVVGTGDNEQFF. CDR3 in DNA: TGTGCCAGCAGCGTTGTCGGGACAGGGGACAATGAGCAGTTCTTC.

The table lists this clonotype with a count of one. The chain combines TRBV25-1 with TRBJ2-2; D possibly matches TRBD1 or TRBD2 (6 bases each). Germline CDR1 and CDR2: MGHDK and SYGVNS. CDR3 length: 13 amino acids. Between the trimmed V and J ends, which lost 9 bases and 7 bases, there was a span of 15 bases. The chain's CDR3 is CASTRGAVGELFF. Written as DNA, the CDR3 is TGTGCCAGTACGAGGGGGGCTGTCGGGGAGCTGTTTTTT.

The rearrangement joins TRBV20-1 to TRBJ2-2, with 10 positions matching TRBD1. The CDR3 extends over 13 amino acids. The V gene's germline CDR1 is DFQATT and CDR2 SNEGSKA (reference sequence). J was trimmed by 7 bases and V by 7 bases; bases with no gene match: 6. CDR3 region: CSVRQGASGELFF. DNA of the CDR3: TGCAGTGTCAGACAGGGGGCGAGCGGGGAGCTGTTTTTT.

This clonotype showed up just a few times. V usage is TRBV24-1 and J usage is TRBJ2-3, with TRBD1 matching over 7 bases. The CDR3 has 19 residues. The germline gives CDR1 KGHDR, CDR2 SFDVKD. The J segment lost 0 bases and the V segment lost 2 bases, leaving 13 bases of the junction unmatched. CDR3 region: CATSDSPKQGRGSTDTQYF. CDR3 bases: TGTGCCACCAGTGATTCGCCCAAACAGGGGCGAGGAAGCACAGATACGCAGTATTTT.